This T cell receptor (beta chain) comes out of a study of human T cells and chemical hapten exposure. V lost 3 bases to trimming and J lost 7 bases; unmatched junction nucleotides: 12. This CDR3 region has 16 residues. The germline CDR1 and CDR2 sequences are MNHEY and SMNVEV (reference sequence). Time point noted: patch test 3, about 24 weeks after DPC sensitization. Treatment meaning: therapeutic diphenylcyclopropenone sensitization with weekly scalp DPC. TCRdb reanalysed the RACE reads using MiXCR and keeps one entry per CDR3 protein. The sample contains about 120,000 distinct CDR3 sequences, about 11% of which appear only once.

Sequencing used whole blood, obtained in connection with sensitization to the hapten diphenylcyclopropenone (DPC). The TCR originated in a woman in her forties or fifties with alopecia areata. Some clones in this sample may be carry-over from other donors' samples. This chain connects TRBV27 to TRBJ2-7, with TRBD2 matching 10 bases. The CDR3 DNA follows: TGTGCCAGCAGTTTCTGGCTAGCGGGAGTCCCGGGGGAGCAGTACTTC. Its protein product is CASSFWLAGVPGEQYF.